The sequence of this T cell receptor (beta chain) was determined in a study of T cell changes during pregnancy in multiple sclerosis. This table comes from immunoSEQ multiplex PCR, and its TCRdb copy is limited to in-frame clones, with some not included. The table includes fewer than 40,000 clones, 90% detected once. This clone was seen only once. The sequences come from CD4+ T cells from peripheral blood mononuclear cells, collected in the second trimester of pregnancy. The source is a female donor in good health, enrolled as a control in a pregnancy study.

The CDR3 loop is CASHVLVGQGARDYGYTF. CDR3 in DNA: TGTGCCAGTCATGTCCTGGTGGGACAGGGGGCAAGAGATTATGGCTACACCTTC. J is TRBJ1-2 and V is TRBV19; the match to TRBD1 covers 12 bases. Germline V gene lookup returns CDR1 LNHDA and CDR2 SQIVND (reference sequence). V lost 8 bases and J lost 5; bases outside the gene matches: 18. The CDR3 is 18 residues long.